The rows below give T cell receptor beta chains drawn from one sample of a study of CD8+ T cells in alopecia areata. The repertoire was sequenced with immunoSEQ multiplex PCR; TCRdb's copy has only in-frame clones and lacks some. The sample comprises 200,000 to 250,000 clones, around 65% of which are singletons, and 1.2% rests with the top ten. This specimen consisted of CD4+ T cells sorted from blood, obtained around week 46, from a patient treated with tofacitinib. These receptors all come from a human donor with alopecia areata. The CDR3 runs from the conserved cysteine through the conserved F or W. The order of the fields is clone size, D gene, J gene, V gene, CDR3 protein, CDR3 DNA. D genes are given only for firm matches. The size field is filled for only some rows; it gives once, few, many or a size class.

abundance: NA; d_gene: NA; j_gene: TRBJ1-2; v_gene: TRBV23-1; CDR3aa: CASSQSKEGNGYTF; CDR3nt: TGCGCCAGCAGTCAATCAAAGGAGGGGAATGGCTACACCTTC
abundance: NA; d_gene: NA; j_gene: TRBJ1-2; v_gene: TRBV29-1; CDR3aa: CSVEGYGYTF; CDR3nt: TGCAGCGTAGAGGGGTATGGCTACACCTTC
abundance: NA; d_gene: NA; j_gene: TRBJ1-2; v_gene: TRBV5-1; CDR3aa: CASSLKISAPGGYTF; CDR3nt: TGCGCCAGCAGCTTGAAAATTAGCGCCCCCGGAGGCTACACCTTC
abundance: NA; d_gene: NA; j_gene: TRBJ2-3; v_gene: TRBV30; CDR3aa: CAWSRPPRDTQYF; CDR3nt: TGTGCCTGGAGCCGACCCCCTCGAGATACGCAGTATTTT
abundance: NA; d_gene: NA; j_gene: TRBJ1-5; v_gene: TRBV7-2; CDR3aa: CASSLVDYNQPQHF; CDR3nt: TGTGCCAGCAGCTTAGTAGACTACAATCAGCCCCAGCATTTT
abundance: NA; d_gene: TRBD1; j_gene: TRBJ1-4; v_gene: TRBV29-1; CDR3aa: CSVSLQGASNEKLFF; CDR3nt: TGCAGCGTTTCCCTACAGGGGGCGAGTAATGAAAAACTGTTTTTT
abundance: many; d_gene: TRBD2; j_gene: TRBJ2-3; v_gene: TRBV12-5; CDR3aa: CASGTGGWPDTQYF; CDR3nt: TGTGCTAGTGGAACGGGGGGGTGGCCAGATACGCAGTATTTT
abundance: NA; d_gene: NA; j_gene: TRBJ2-6; v_gene: TRBV30; CDR3aa: CAWKTGANVLTF; CDR3nt: TGTGCCTGGAAGACAGGGGCCAACGTCCTGACTTTC
abundance: NA; d_gene: NA; j_gene: TRBJ2-2; v_gene: TRBV7-2; CDR3aa: CASSLWQGTGELFF; CDR3nt: TGTGCCAGCAGCTTGTGGCAGGGGACCGGGGAGCTGTTTTTT
abundance: NA; d_gene: NA; j_gene: TRBJ1-2; v_gene: TRBV30; CDR3aa: CAWSYGPLFWGSGREGYTF; CDR3nt: TGTGCCTGGAGTTATGGACCATTATTTTGGGGGAGTGGAAGAGAGGGCTACACCTTC
abundance: NA; d_gene: NA; j_gene: TRBJ1-2; v_gene: TRBV4-3; CDR3aa: CASSQDMGQLGYTF; CDR3nt: TGCGCCAGCAGCCAAGACATGGGGCAGCTTGGCTACACCTTC
abundance: NA; d_gene: NA; j_gene: TRBJ2-7; v_gene: TRBV29-1; CDR3aa: CSVVVPEGQYF; CDR3nt: TGCAGCGTCGTTGTCCCGGAGGGGCAGTACTTC
abundance: NA; d_gene: NA; j_gene: TRBJ1-2; v_gene: TRBV30; CDR3aa: CAWSGSGGGYTF; CDR3nt: TGTGCCTGGAGCGGATCAGGAGGTGGCTACACCTTC
abundance: NA; d_gene: NA; j_gene: TRBJ2-5; v_gene: TRBV29-1; CDR3aa: CSTGGTTIGETQYF; CDR3nt: TGCAGCACCGGAGGCACGACGATCGGGGAGACCCAGTACTTC
abundance: NA; d_gene: NA; j_gene: TRBJ2-2; v_gene: TRBV5-6; CDR3aa: CASSFLETRNTGELFF; CDR3nt: TGTGCCAGCAGCTTCCTGGAGACGCGGAACACCGGGGAGCTGTTTTTT
abundance: NA; d_gene: NA; j_gene: TRBJ1-6; v_gene: TRBV25-1; CDR3aa: CASGRRVDSPLHF; CDR3nt: TGTGCCAGCGGACGTAGGGTGGACTCACCCCTCCACTTT
abundance: once; d_gene: TRBD1; j_gene: TRBJ1-2; v_gene: TRBV29-1; CDR3aa: CSVAGTGGDGYTF; CDR3nt: TGCAGCGTCGCCGGGACAGGGGGGGATGGCTACACCTTC
abundance: NA; d_gene: TRBD2; j_gene: TRBJ2-7; v_gene: TRBV19; CDR3aa: CASSMVASGGYEQYF; CDR3nt: TGTGCCAGTAGTATGGTGGCTAGCGGAGGATACGAGCAGTACTTC
abundance: NA; d_gene: NA; j_gene: TRBJ1-2; v_gene: TRBV9; CDR3aa: CASSEEGDMDGYTF; CDR3nt: TGTGCCAGCAGCGAAGAGGGGGATATGGATGGCTACACCTTC
abundance: NA; d_gene: TRBD1; j_gene: TRBJ2-2; v_gene: TRBV4-3; CDR3aa: CASSQHIQGNGELFF; CDR3nt: TGCGCCAGCAGCCAACACATACAGGGGAACGGGGAGCTGTTTTTT
abundance: NA; d_gene: NA; j_gene: TRBJ1-5; v_gene: TRBV2; CDR3aa: CASSDVGRLNQPQHF; CDR3nt: TGTGCCAGCAGTGATGTGGGCAGGTTGAATCAGCCCCAGCATTTT
abundance: NA; d_gene: TRBD1; j_gene: TRBJ2-2; v_gene: TRBV5-1; CDR3aa: CASTPAGQGNTGELFF; CDR3nt: TGCGCCAGCACACCGGCCGGACAGGGGAACACCGGGGAGCTGTTTTTT
abundance: NA; d_gene: NA; j_gene: TRBJ2-7; v_gene: TRBV25-1; CDR3aa: CASTAGHRIEQYF; CDR3nt: TGTGCCAGCACCGCGGGACACCGCATCGAGCAGTACTTC
abundance: NA; d_gene: TRBD1; j_gene: TRBJ1-1; v_gene: TRBV5-1; CDR3aa: CASSPGTGVAAEAFF; CDR3nt: TGCGCCAGCAGCCCCGGGACAGGGGTGGCAGCTGAAGCTTTCTTT
abundance: NA; d_gene: NA; j_gene: TRBJ1-2; v_gene: TRBV6-1; CDR3aa: CASSPLARAGYGYTF; CDR3nt: TGTGCCAGCAGTCCCTTGGCCAGGGCTGGCTATGGCTACACCTTC
abundance: once; d_gene: TRBD1; j_gene: TRBJ1-2; v_gene: TRBV7-6; CDR3aa: CASSRTTGSVVGYTF; CDR3nt: TGTGCCAGCAGCAGGACGACAGGGTCGGTAGTAGGCTACACCTTC
abundance: NA; d_gene: TRBD2; j_gene: TRBJ2-2; v_gene: TRBV29-1; CDR3aa: CSVERGTGELFF; CDR3nt: TGCAGCGTTGAGCGGGGGACCGGGGAGCTGTTTTTT
abundance: NA; d_gene: NA; j_gene: TRBJ1-1; v_gene: TRBV30; CDR3aa: CAWSVLFGNTEAFF; CDR3nt: TGTGCCTGGAGTGTACTATTCGGTAACACTGAAGCTTTCTTT
abundance: NA; d_gene: NA; j_gene: TRBJ2-2; v_gene: TRBV15; CDR3aa: CATSRGGAGGELFF; CDR3nt: TGTGCCACCAGCAGGGGAGGAGCCGGCGGGGAGCTGTTTTTT
abundance: few; d_gene: NA; j_gene: TRBJ1-5; v_gene: TRBV28; CDR3aa: CATVGAGEVNQPQHF; CDR3nt: TGTGCCACGGTAGGGGCAGGGGAGGTAAATCAGCCCCAGCATTTT
abundance: NA; d_gene: NA; j_gene: TRBJ1-1; v_gene: TRBV29-1; CDR3aa: CSVENRLSDTEAFF; CDR3nt: TGCAGCGTTGAAAACAGACTGAGTGACACTGAAGCTTTCTTT
abundance: NA; d_gene: NA; j_gene: TRBJ1-1; v_gene: TRBV25-1; CDR3aa: CASSDFNRAAFF; CDR3nt: TGTGCCAGCAGTGACTTTAACCGGGCGGCTTTCTTT
abundance: NA; d_gene: NA; j_gene: TRBJ2-2; v_gene: TRBV11-2; CDR3aa: CASSLGPKTGELFF; CDR3nt: TGTGCCAGCAGCTTAGGTCCTAAAACCGGGGAGCTGTTTTTT
abundance: NA; d_gene: TRBD1; j_gene: TRBJ2-1; v_gene: TRBV30; CDR3aa: CAWRGDRASYNEQFF; CDR3nt: TGTGCCTGGAGGGGGGACAGGGCCTCCTACAATGAGCAGTTCTTC
abundance: NA; d_gene: NA; j_gene: TRBJ1-6; v_gene: TRBV4-3; CDR3aa: CASSQLLKGSPLHF; CDR3nt: TGCGCCAGCAGCCAGCTACTCAAGGGATCACCCCTCCACTTT
abundance: few; d_gene: NA; j_gene: TRBJ1-1; v_gene: TRBV6-6; CDR3aa: CASIAGGGGAVTEAFF; CDR3nt: TGTGCCAGCATCGCAGGCGGGGGAGGGGCGGTCACTGAAGCTTTCTTT
abundance: NA; d_gene: NA; j_gene: TRBJ1-1; v_gene: TRBV29-1; CDR3aa: CSVVAQGETEAFF; CDR3nt: TGCAGCGTTGTAGCCCAGGGTGAGACTGAAGCTTTCTTT
abundance: once; d_gene: NA; j_gene: TRBJ1-1; v_gene: TRBV30; CDR3aa: CAWSIQGRAEAFF; CDR3nt: TGTGCCTGGAGTATACAGGGTCGGGCTGAAGCTTTCTTT
abundance: NA; d_gene: NA; j_gene: TRBJ1-5; v_gene: TRBV30; CDR3aa: CAWSRDNQPQHF; CDR3nt: TGTGCCTGGAGTAGGGACAATCAGCCCCAGCATTTT